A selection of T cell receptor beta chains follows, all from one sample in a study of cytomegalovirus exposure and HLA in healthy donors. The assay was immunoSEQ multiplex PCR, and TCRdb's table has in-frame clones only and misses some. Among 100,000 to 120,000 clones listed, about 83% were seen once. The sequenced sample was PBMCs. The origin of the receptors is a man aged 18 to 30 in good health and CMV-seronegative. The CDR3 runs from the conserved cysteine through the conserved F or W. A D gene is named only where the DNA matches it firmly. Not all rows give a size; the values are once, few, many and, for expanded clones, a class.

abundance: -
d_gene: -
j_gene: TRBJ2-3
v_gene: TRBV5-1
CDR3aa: CASSSDSHHQDTQYF
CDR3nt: TGCGCCAGCAGTTCGGACTCCCATCATCAAGATACGCAGTATTTT

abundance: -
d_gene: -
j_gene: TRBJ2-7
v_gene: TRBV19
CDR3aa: CASSTQVGYEQYF
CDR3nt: TGTGCCAGTAGTACCCAGGTCGGCTACGAGCAGTACTTC

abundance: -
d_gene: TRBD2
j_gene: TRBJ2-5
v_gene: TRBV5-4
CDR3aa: CASSLGLAGLQETQYF
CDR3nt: TGTGCCAGCAGCTTGGGCCTAGCGGGCCTACAAGAGACCCAGTACTTC

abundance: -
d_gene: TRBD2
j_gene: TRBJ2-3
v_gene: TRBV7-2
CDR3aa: CASSSRTSGRLTDTQYF
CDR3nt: TGTGCCAGCAGCTCTAGGACTAGCGGGAGGTTAACAGATACGCAGTATTTT

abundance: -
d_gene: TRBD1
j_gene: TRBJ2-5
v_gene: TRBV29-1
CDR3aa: CSVEIRTGQETQYF
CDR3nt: TGCAGCGTTGAGATTCGGACAGGACAAGAGACCCAGTACTTC

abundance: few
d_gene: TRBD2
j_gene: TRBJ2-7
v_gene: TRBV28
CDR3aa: CASSLLASGSYEQYF
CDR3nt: TGTGCCAGCAGTTTATTGGCTAGCGGGAGCTACGAGCAGTACTTC

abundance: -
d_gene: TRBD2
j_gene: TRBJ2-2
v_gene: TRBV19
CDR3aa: CASSLAGGPTGELFF
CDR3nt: TGTGCCAGTAGTTTAGCGGGAGGGCCGACCGGGGAGCTGTTTTTT

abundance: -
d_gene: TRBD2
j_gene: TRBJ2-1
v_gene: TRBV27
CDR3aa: CASSLAAEQFF
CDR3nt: TGTGCCAGCAGCCTAGCGGCTGAGCAGTTCTTC

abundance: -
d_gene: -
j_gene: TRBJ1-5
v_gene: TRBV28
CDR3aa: CASSPENNQPQHF
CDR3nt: TGTGCCAGCAGCCCGGAGAACAATCAGCCCCAGCATTTT

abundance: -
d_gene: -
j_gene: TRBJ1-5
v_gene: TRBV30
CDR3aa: CAWSADPGGQPQHF
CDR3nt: TGTGCCTGGAGTGCGGACCCCGGAGGTCAGCCCCAGCATTTT

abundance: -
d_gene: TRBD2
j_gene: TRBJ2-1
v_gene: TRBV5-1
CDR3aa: CASSLQPTSGRYNEQFF
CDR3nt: TGCGCCAGCAGCCTTCAACCAACTAGCGGGAGGTACAATGAGCAGTTCTTC

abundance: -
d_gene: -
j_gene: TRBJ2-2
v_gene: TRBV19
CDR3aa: CASTDRGQSANTGELFF
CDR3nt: TGTGCCAGTACCGACCGCGGGCAGTCAGCGAACACCGGGGAGCTGTTTTTT

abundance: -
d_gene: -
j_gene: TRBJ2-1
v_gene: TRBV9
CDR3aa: CASSPGQPSYNEQFF
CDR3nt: TGTGCCAGCAGCCCAGGACAGCCGTCCTACAATGAGCAGTTCTTC

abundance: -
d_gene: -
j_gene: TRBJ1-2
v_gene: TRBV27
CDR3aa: CASSLLLAGGYTF
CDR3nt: TGTGCCAGCAGTTTACTACTGGCAGGGGGCTACACCTTC

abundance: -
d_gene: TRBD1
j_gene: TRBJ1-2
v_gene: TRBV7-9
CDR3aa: CASSPRTGGATNYGYTF
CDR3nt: TGTGCCAGCAGCCCCAGGACAGGGGGCGCGACTAACTATGGCTACACCTTC

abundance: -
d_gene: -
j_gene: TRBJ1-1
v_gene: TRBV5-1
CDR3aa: CASSSAGVNTEAFF
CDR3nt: TGCGCCAGCAGCTCGGCGGGGGTGAACACTGAAGCTTTCTTT

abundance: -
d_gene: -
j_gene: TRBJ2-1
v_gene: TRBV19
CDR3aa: CASSMSLVHNEQFF
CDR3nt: TGTGCCAGTAGTATGAGTTTAGTCCACAATGAGCAGTTCTTC

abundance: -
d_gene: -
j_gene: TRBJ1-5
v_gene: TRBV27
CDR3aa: CASRPTGSGQPQHF
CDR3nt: TGTGCCAGCAGGCCCACAGGGTCGGGTCAGCCCCAGCATTTT

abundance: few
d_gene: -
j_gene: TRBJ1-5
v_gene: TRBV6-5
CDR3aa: CASSQTYSNQPQHF
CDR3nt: TGTGCCAGCAGCCAAACCTATAGCAATCAGCCCCAGCATTTT

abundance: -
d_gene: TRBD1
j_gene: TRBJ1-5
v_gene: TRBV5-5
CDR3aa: CASSSGQGGISNQPQHF
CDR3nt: TGTGCCAGCAGCTCGGGACAGGGAGGGATTAGCAATCAGCCCCAGCATTTT

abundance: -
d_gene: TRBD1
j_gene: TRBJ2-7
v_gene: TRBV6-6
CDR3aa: CASSSRQGAYEQYF
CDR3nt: TGTGCCAGCAGTAGCCGACAGGGGGCCTACGAGCAGTACTTC

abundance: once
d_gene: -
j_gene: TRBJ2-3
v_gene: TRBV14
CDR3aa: CASSQDHGTSTDTQYF
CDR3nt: TGTGCCAGCAGCCAAGATCACGGGACAAGCACAGATACGCAGTATTTT

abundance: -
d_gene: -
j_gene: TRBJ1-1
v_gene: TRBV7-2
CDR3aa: CASSPGGVNTEAFF
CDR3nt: TGTGCCAGCAGCCCCGGCGGAGTGAACACTGAAGCTTTCTTT

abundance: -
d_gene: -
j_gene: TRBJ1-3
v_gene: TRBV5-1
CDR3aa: CASSPEGGAGNTIYF
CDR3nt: TGCGCCAGCAGCCCGGAGGGAGGGGCTGGAAACACCATATATTTT

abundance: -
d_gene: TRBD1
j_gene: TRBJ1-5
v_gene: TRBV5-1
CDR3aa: CASSRGTDSNQPQHF
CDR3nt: TGCGCCAGCAGCCGCGGGACAGATTCGAATCAGCCCCAGCATTTT

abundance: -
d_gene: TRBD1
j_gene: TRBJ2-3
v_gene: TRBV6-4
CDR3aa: CASGQGEPTDTQYF
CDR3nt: TGTGCCAGTGGACAGGGGGAACCCACAGATACGCAGTATTTT

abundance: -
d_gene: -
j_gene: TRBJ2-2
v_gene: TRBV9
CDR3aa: CASNLNTGELFF
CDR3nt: TGTGCCAGCAACTTGAACACCGGGGAGCTGTTTTTT

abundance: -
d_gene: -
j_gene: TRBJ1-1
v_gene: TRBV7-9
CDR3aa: CASSLGRGNTEAFF
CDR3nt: TGTGCCAGCAGCTTAGGGCGAGGGAACACTGAAGCTTTCTTT

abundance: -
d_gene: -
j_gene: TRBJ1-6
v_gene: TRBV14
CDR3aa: CASSQGNFVGPPLHF
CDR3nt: TGTGCCAGCAGCCAAGGGAATTTCGTGGGGCCACCCCTCCACTTT

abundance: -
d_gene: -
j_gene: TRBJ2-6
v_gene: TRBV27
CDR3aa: CASSRIQDGANVLTF
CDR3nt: TGTGCCAGCAGTCGAATCCAGGATGGGGCCAACGTCCTGACTTTC

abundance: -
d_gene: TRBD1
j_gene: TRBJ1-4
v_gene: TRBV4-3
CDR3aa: CASSQQDRGNEKLFF
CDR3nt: TGCGCCAGCAGCCAGCAGGACAGGGGGAATGAAAAACTGTTTTTT

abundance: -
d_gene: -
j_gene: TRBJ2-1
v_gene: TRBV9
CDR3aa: CASSAGKVGGHNEQFF
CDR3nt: TGTGCCAGCAGCGCAGGGAAGGTGGGGGGGCACAATGAGCAGTTCTTC

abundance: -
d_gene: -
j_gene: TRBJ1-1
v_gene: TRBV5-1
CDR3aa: CASSLQGSNTEAFF
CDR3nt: TGCGCCAGCAGCTTGCAGGGGTCGAACACTGAAGCTTTCTTT

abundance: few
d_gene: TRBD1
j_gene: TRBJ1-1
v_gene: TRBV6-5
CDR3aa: CASIQGAEAFF
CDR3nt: TGTGCCAGCATCCAGGGGGCTGAAGCTTTCTTT

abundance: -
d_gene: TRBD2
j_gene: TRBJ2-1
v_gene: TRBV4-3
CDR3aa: CASSRLLAGNNEQFF
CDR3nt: TGCGCCAGCAGCCGACTACTAGCGGGTAACAATGAGCAGTTCTTC

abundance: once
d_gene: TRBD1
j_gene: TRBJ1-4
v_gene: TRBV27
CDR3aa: CASSLGQGEEKLFF
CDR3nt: TGTGCCAGCAGTTTAGGGCAGGGGGAAGAAAAACTGTTTTTT

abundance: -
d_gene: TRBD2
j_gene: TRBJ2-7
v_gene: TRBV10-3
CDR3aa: CAISESASGSLGEQYF
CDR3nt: TGTGCCATCAGTGAGTCTGCTAGCGGGAGCCTGGGCGAGCAGTACTTC

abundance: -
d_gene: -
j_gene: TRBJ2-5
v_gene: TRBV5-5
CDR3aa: CASSPGAGETQYF
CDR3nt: TGTGCCAGCAGCCCAGGGGCTGGGGAGACCCAGTACTTC

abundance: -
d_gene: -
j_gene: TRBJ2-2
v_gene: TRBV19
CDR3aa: CATMRPGELFF
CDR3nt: TGTGCCACCATGAGGCCCGGGGAGCTGTTTTTT

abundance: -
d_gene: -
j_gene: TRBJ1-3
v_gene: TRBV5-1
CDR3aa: CASSLGAGPSGNTIYF
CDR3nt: TGCGCCAGCAGCTTGGGTGCGGGGCCCTCTGGAAACACCATATATTTT

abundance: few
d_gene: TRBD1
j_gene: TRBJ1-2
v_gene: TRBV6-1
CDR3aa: CASRGTGSHYGYTF
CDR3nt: TGTGCCAGCAGAGGGACAGGGTCGCACTATGGCTACACCTTC

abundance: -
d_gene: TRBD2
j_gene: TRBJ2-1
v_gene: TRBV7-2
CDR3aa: CASSYSGRWNEQFF
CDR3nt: TGTGCCAGCAGCTATAGCGGGAGGTGGAATGAGCAGTTCTTC

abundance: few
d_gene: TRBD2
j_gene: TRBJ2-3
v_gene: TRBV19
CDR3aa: CASSKLAGRTPDTQYF
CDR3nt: TGTGCCAGTAGTAAACTAGCGGGACGGACGCCAGATACGCAGTATTTT

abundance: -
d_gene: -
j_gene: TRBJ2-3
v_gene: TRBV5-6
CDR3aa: CASSMRSSVPLTDTQYF
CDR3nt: TGTGCCAGCAGTATGAGGTCTAGCGTCCCTCTCACAGATACGCAGTATTTT

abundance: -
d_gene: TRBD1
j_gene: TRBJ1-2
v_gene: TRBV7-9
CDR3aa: CASSLPQGARDGYTF
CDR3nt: TGTGCCAGCAGCCTTCCACAGGGGGCAAGGGACGGCTACACCTTC

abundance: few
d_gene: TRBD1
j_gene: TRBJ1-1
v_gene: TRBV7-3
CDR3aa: CASSSQGNAEAFF
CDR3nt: TGTGCCAGCAGCTCACAGGGGAACGCTGAAGCTTTCTTT

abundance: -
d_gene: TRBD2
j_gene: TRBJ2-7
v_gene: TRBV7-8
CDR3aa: CASSLGGGSYEQYF
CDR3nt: TGTGCCAGCAGCTTGGGCGGGGGCTCCTACGAGCAGTACTTC

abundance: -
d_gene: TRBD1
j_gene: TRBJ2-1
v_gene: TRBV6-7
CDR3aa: CASSYVRGNEQFF
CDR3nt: TGTGCCAGCAGTTACGTCAGGGGGAATGAGCAGTTCTTC

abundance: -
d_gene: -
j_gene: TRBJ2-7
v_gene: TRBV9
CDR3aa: CASSVDGSSYEQYF
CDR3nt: TGTGCCAGCAGCGTAGACGGGAGCTCCTACGAGCAGTACTTC

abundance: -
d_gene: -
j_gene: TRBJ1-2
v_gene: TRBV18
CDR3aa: CASSPLDNSNYGYTF
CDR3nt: TGTGCCAGCTCACCGCTTGATAACAGCAACTATGGCTACACCTTC

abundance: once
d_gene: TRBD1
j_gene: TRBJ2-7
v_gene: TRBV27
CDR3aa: CASSPGTAAVQYF
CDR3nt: TGTGCCAGCAGTCCGGGGACAGCGGCAGTGCAGTACTTC

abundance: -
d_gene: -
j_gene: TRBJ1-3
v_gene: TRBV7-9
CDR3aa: CASSPPGDSGNTIYF
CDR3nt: TGTGCCAGCAGCCCGCCAGGCGACTCTGGAAACACCATATATTTT

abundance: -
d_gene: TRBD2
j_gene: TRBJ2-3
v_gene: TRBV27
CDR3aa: CASRPRTSGSGTDTQYF
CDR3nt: TGTGCCAGCAGACCCAGGACTAGCGGGAGTGGGACAGATACGCAGTATTTT